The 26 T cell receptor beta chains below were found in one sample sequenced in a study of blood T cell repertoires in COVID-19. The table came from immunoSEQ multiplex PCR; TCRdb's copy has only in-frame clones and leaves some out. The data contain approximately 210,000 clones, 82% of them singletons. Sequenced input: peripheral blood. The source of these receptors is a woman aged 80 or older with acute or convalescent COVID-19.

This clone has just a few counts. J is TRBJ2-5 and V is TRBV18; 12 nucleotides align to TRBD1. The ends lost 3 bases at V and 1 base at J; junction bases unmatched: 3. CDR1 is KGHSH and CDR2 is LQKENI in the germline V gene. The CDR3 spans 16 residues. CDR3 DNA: TGTGCCAGCTCACCGGGACAGGGGGCCTCCCAAGAGACCCAGTACTTC. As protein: CASSPGQGASQETQYF.

CDR3 region: CASSPQLGGATNEKLFF. The CDR3 DNA is TGCGCCAGCAGCCCCCAATTAGGGGGTGCAACTAATGAAAAACTGTTTTTT. V is TRBV4-3 and J is TRBJ1-4; D is possibly TRBD1 (6 bases). V lost 4 bases and J lost 0, with 15 bases in between. The CDR3 extends over 17 amino acids. The germline gives CDR1 LGHNA, CDR2 YSLEER.

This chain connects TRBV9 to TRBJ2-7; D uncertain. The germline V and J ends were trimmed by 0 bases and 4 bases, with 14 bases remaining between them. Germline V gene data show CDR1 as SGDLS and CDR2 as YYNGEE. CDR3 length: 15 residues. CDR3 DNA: TGTGCCAGCAGCGTAGGAGAAAGCCCTGAGTACGAGCAGTACTTC. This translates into CASSVGESPEYEQYF.

Here the CDR3 reads CASSSNLGLAGAGEQYF. DNA for the CDR3: TGTGCCAGTAGTTCCAACTTGGGACTAGCGGGGGCTGGGGAGCAGTACTTC. V usage is TRBV19 and J usage is TRBJ2-7; 14 nucleotides align to TRBD2. V lost 5 bases and J lost 7; bases outside the gene matches: 13. Germline assignment: CDR1 LNHDA and CDR2 SQIVND (reference sequence). The CDR3 runs to 17 residues.

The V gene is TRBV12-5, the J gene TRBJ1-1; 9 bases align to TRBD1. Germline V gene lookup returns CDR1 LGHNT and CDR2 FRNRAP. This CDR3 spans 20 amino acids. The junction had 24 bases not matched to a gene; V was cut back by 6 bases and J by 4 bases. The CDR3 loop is CASGIVRRGGTGLLGTEAFF. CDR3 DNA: TGTGCTAGTGGCATTGTGCGCCGGGGTGGGACAGGGCTCTTGGGCACTGAAGCTTTCTTT.

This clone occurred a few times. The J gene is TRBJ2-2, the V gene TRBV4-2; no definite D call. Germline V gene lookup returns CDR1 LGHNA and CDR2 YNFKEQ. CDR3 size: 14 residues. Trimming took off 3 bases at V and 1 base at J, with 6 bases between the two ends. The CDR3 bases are TGTGCCAGCAGCCAGTACGGGAACACCGGGGAGCTGTTTTTT. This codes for CASSQYGNTGELFF.

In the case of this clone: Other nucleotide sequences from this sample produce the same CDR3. The CDR3 DNA sequence: TGTGCCAGCAGCGCCCAGGGGGCAGCTGGAAACACCATATATTTT. Protein sequence: CASSAQGAAGNTIYF. This chain connects TRBV9 to TRBJ1-3, with 8 bases that match TRBD1. CDR3 length: 15 residues. Germline CDR1 reads SGDLS; CDR2 reads YYNGEE. Losses at the gene ends were 3 bases for V and 2 bases for J; bases not matched to a gene: 4.

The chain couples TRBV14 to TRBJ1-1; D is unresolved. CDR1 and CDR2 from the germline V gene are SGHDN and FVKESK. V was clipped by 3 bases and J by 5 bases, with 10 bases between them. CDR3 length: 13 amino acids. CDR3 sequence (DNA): TGTGCCAGCAGCCAGACACGTCAGACTGAAGCTTTCTTT. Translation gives CASSQTRQTEAFF.

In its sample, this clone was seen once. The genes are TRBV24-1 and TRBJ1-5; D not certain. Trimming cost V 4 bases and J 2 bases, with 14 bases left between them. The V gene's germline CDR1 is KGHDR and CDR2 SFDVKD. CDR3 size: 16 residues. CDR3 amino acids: CATSDSGSRRNQPQHF. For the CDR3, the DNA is TGTGCCACCAGTGACTCCGGTAGTCGCCGCAATCAGCCCCAGCATTTT.

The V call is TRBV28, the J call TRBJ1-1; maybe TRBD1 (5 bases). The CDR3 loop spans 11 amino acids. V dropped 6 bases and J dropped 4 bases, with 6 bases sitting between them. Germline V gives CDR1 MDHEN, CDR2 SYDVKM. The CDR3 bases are TGTGCCAGCAGAAGGGGCACTGAAGCTTTCTTT. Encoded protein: CASRRGTEAFF.

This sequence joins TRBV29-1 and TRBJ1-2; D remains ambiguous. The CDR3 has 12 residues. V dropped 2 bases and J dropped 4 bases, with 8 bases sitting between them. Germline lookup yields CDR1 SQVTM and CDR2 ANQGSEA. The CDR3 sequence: CSVEIAGYGYTF. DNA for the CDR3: TGCAGCGTTGAAATCGCGGGCTATGGCTACACCTTC.

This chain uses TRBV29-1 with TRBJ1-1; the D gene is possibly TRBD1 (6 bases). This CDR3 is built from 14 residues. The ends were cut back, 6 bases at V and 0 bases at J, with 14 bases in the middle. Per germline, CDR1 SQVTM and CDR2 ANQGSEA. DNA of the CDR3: TGCAGCGTCAGGCTAGGGACAATGAACACTGAAGCTTTCTTT. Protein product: CSVRLGTMNTEAFF.

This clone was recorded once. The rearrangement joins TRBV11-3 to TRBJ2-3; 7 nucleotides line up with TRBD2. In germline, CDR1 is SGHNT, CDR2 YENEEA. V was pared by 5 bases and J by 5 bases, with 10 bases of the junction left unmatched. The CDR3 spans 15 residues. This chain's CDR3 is CASSPSWGREDTQYF. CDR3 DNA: TGTGCCAGCAGCCCCAGTTGGGGGAGGGAAGATACGCAGTATTTT.

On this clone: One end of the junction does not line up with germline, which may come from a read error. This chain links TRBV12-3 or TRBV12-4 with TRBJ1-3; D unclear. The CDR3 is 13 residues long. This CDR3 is CACSSSAINTIYF. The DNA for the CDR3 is TGCGCTTGCTCGAGTAGTGCTATAAACACCATATATTTT.

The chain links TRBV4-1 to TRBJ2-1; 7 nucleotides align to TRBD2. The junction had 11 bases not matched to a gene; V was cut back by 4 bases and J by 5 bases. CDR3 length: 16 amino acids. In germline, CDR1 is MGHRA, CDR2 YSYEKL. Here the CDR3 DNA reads TGCGCCAGCAGCCCCGGACTAGGCCCCGGCGACAATGAGCAGTTCTTC. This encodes CASSPGLGPGDNEQFF.

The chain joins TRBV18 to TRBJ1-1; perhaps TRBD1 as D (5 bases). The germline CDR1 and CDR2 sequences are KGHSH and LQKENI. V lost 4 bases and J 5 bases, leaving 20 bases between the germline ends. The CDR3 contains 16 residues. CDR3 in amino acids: CASSRALTGGRTEAFF. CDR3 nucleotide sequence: TGTGCCAGCTCACGTGCTCTGACGGGGGGACGGACTGAAGCTTTCTTT.

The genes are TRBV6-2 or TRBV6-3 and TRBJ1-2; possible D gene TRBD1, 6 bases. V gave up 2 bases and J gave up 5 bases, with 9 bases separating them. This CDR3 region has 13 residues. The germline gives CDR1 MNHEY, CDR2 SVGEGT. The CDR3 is CASSYGTIYGYTF. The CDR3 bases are TGTGCCAGCAGTTACGGGACAATATATGGCTACACCTTC.

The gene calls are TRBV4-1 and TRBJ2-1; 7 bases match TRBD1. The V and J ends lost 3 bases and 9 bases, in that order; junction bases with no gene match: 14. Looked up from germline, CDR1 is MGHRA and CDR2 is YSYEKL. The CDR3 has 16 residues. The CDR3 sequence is CASSQRSGTEAPEQFF. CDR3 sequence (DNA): TGCGCCAGCAGCCAGAGGTCCGGGACAGAGGCTCCTGAGCAGTTCTTC.

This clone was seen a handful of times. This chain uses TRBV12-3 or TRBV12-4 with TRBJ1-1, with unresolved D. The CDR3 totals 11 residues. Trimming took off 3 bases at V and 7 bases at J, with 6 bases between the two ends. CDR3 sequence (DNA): TGTGCCAGCAGTTTGGCCCGTGAAGCTTTCTTT. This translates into CASSLAREAFF.

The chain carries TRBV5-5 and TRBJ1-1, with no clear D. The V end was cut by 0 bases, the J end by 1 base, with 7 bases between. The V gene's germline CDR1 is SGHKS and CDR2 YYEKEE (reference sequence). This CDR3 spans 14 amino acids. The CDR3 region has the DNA TGTGCCAGCAGCTTGGACAGTTGGAACACTGAAGCTTTCTTT. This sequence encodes CASSLDSWNTEAFF.

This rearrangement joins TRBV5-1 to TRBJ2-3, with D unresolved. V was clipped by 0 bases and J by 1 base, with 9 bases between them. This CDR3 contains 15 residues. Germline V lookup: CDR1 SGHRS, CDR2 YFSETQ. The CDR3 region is CASSLALARTDTQYF. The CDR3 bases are TGCGCCAGCAGCTTGGCTTTAGCACGCACAGATACGCAGTATTTT.

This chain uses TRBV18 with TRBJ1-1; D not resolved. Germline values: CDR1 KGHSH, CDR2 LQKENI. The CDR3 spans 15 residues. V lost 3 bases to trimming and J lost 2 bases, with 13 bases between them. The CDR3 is CASSPSLYRNTEAFF. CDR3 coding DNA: TGTGCCAGCTCACCGAGCCTTTATCGCAACACTGAAGCTTTCTTT.

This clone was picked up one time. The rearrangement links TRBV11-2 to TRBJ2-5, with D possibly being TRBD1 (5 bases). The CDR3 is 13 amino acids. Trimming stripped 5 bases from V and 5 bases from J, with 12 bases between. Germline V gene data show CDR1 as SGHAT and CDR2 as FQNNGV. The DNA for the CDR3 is TGTGCCAGCAGCCCCAACCAGGGTGAGACCCAGTACTTC. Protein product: CASSPNQGETQYF.

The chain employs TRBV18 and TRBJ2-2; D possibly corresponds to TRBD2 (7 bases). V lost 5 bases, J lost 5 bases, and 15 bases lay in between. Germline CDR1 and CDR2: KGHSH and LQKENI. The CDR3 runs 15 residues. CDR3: CASSTLRGATGELFF. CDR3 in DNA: TGTGCCAGCTCAACCCTCCGGGGGGCGACCGGGGAGCTGTTTTTT.

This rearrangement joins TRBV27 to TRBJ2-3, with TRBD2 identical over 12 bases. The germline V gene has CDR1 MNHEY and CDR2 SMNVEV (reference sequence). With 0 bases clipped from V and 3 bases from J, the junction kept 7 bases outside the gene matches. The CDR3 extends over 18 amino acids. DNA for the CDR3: TGTGCCAGCAGTTTATCGCTTACTAGCGGGGGGAGGACAGATACGCAGTATTTT. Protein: CASSLSLTSGGRTDTQYF.

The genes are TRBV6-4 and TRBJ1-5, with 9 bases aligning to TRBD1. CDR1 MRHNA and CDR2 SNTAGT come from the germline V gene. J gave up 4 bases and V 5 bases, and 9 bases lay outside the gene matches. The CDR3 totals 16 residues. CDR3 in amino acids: CASSPTSGTGNQPQHF. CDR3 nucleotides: TGTGCCAGCAGTCCAACCTCCGGGACAGGGAATCAGCCCCAGCATTTT.